These 12 T cell receptor beta chains were sequenced from one sample in a study of shared clonotypes between healthy human individuals. Method: immunoSEQ multiplex PCR; TCRdb's copy keeps in-frame clones and lacks some. The profile shows about 560,000 clones, around three quarters of them singletons. The sample taken for sequencing was PBMCs. The source of these receptors is a woman in her 40s in good health. Some clones in this sample may be carry-over from other donors' samples.

The rearrangement joins TRBV7-6 to TRBJ2-1, with D hard to call. CDR3 length: 11 amino acids. Germline CDR1 is SGHVS and CDR2 is FNYEAQ. V shed 1 base and J shed 9 bases, with 4 bases lying between them. This chain's CDR3 is CASSLDSEQFF. In DNA, the CDR3 is TGTGCCAGCAGCTTAGACAGTGAGCAGTTCTTC.

There are a few counts of this clone. The chain has TRBV2 and TRBJ2-7, with 8 bases that match TRBD1. The CDR3 totals 13 residues. Looked up from germline, CDR1 is SNHLY and CDR2 is FYNNEI. Losses at the gene ends were 7 bases for V and 4 bases for J; bases not matched to a gene: 6. For the CDR3, the DNA is TGTGCCAGCACCCGGGACAGGCGGTACGAGCAGTACTTC. This translates into CASTRDRRYEQYF.

V gene TRBV7-3 combines with J gene TRBJ2-2; 8 bases are shared with TRBD1. The CDR3 is made up of 16 amino acids. J lost 5 bases, V lost 5 bases, and 10 bases had no gene match. Germline loops: CDR1 SGHTA, CDR2 FQGTGA. CDR3 amino acids: CASSPTGTGRTGELFF. The DNA for the CDR3 is TGTGCCAGCAGCCCGACCGGGACAGGTAGGACCGGGGAGCTGTTTTTT.

The V call is TRBV27, the J call TRBJ1-2, with a tentative D call TRBD1 (5 bases). Between the trimmed V and J ends, which lost 2 bases and 5 bases, there was a span of 15 bases. The germline gives CDR1 MNHEY, CDR2 SMNVEV (reference sequence). The length of the CDR3 is 15 residues. The CDR3 DNA is TGTGCCAGCAGTTTAATGTCCCAGGGAGGTTATGGCTACACCTTC. Translating it yields CASSLMSQGGYGYTF.

J is TRBJ1-1 and V is TRBV9, with D unclear. V lost 6 bases to trimming and J lost 4 bases, with 16 bases between them. CDR1 and CDR2 from the germline V gene are SGDLS and YYNGEE. The CDR3 length is 14 residues. Here the CDR3 reads CASTPLEAATEAFF. CDR3 DNA: TGTGCCAGCACCCCCCTGGAGGCGGCCACTGAAGCTTTCTTT.

The V and J genes are TRBV7-9 and TRBJ1-1; 10 positions match TRBD1. Per germline, CDR1 SEHNR and CDR2 FQNEAQ (reference sequence). The CDR3 is made up of 17 amino acids. After removal of 5 bases from V and 0 bases from J, the junction contained 9 bases not matched to a gene. CDR3 region: CASSVTGTGAMNTEAFF. DNA of the CDR3: TGTGCCAGCAGCGTGACCGGGACAGGGGCGATGAACACTGAAGCTTTCTTT. Drawing the rest from reference TRBV7-9 and TRBJ1-1, the complete variable domain is DTGVSQNPRHKITKRGQNVTFRCDPISEHNRLYWYRQTLGQGPEFLTYFQNEAQLEKSRLLSDRFSAERPKGSFSTLEIQRTEQGDSAMYLCASSVTGTGAMNTEAFFGQGTRLTVV.

The chain couples TRBV11-3 to TRBJ2-3; D gene unclear. The germline V gene encodes CDR1 SGHNT and CDR2 YENEEA. CDR3 length equals 13 residues. Trimming took off 1 base at V and 2 bases at J, with 4 bases between the two ends. The CDR3 is CASSLASTDTQYF. CDR3 in DNA: TGTGCCAGCAGCTTAGCGTCCACAGATACGCAGTATTTT.

The gene calls are TRBV27 and TRBJ1-5; a weak D match, TRBD1 (6 bases). V dropped 4 bases and J dropped 5 bases, with 15 bases sitting between them. This CDR3 comprises 15 residues. Germline V gene data show CDR1 as MNHEY and CDR2 as SMNVEV (reference sequence). CDR3 loop: CASSSIDRSDQPQHF. The CDR3 nucleotides are TGTGCCAGCAGTTCTATAGACAGGTCGGATCAGCCCCAGCATTTT.

Notes on this clone: The same CDR3 also results from other DNA sequences found in this sample. This chain links TRBV9 with TRBJ2-1; possibly TRBD2 for D (6 bases). The germline gives CDR1 SGDLS, CDR2 YYNGEE. The CDR3 is 15 residues long. Trimming removed 4 bases from V and 3 bases from J, with 14 bases in between. Here the CDR3 DNA reads TGTGCCAGCAGCCCCCGGGAGAGGAGCTACAATGAGCAGTTCTTC. Translated: CASSPRERSYNEQFF.

Notes on this clone: A read error may explain this, as a much larger clone is one base away. The sample holds other DNA sequences that translate to the same CDR3. The CDR3: CASSPLGDLNTEAFF. CDR3 sequence (DNA): TGTGCCAGCTCACCACTTGGGGATCTGAATACTGAAGCTTTCTTT. This sequence joins TRBV18 and TRBJ1-1; D not certain. The CDR3 totals 15 residues. CDR1 is KGHSH and CDR2 is LQKENI in the germline V gene. Combining the CDR3 with reference TRBV18 and TRBJ1-1 gives the whole variable domain NAGVMQNPRHLVRRRGQEARLRCSPMKGHSHVYWYRQLPEEGLKFMVYLQKENIIDESGMPKERFSAEFPKEGPSILRIQQVVRGDSAAYFCASSPLGDLNTEAFFGQGTRLTVV.

This clone was seen repeatedly, ten times or more. The CDR3 sequence is CASSSLWDRSRESGGHEQFF. CDR3 DNA sequence: TGTGCCAGCAGCTCCCTGTGGGACAGGTCCCGGGAAAGCGGGGGGCATGAGCAGTTCTTC. This chain links TRBV5-4 with TRBJ2-1; a possible D gene is TRBD2 (9 bases). V was shortened by 3 bases and J by 8 bases, with 33 bases between the two germline ends. Germline V lookup: CDR1 SGHNT, CDR2 YYREEE (reference sequence). The CDR3 has 20 amino acids.

The J gene is TRBJ2-7, the V gene TRBV28, with 8 bases lining up with TRBD1. The J segment lost 5 bases and the V segment lost 7 bases, leaving 13 bases of the junction unmatched. The CDR3 runs to 15 residues. The germline CDR1 and CDR2 sequences are MDHEN and SYDVKM. In DNA form, the CDR3 reads TGTGCCAGCATCCCCGTGCAGGGGGCGCCTAACGAGCAGTACTTC. This translates into CASIPVQGAPNEQYF.